One sample yielded the 11 T cell receptor beta chains listed below, sequenced in a study of OX40 agonist ivuxolimab in advanced cancers. Repertoires were generated with immunoSEQ multiplex PCR, while TCRdb's copy carries only in-frame clones and drops some. Among about 52,000 clones, around 94% were seen once, and the ten largest hold roughly an eighth. Sequenced material: CD4+ or CD8+ T cells sorted from blood, taken in a trial of the OX40 agonist ivuxolimab. These receptors were collected from an adult with an advanced solid tumor such as melanoma, head and neck, liver or kidney cancer.

The CDR3 spells CASSLVGGGTSTDTQYF. The CDR3 bases are TGTGCCAGCAGTTTAGTGGGAGGGGGGACTAGCACAGATACGCAGTATTTT. The V and J genes are TRBV27 and TRBJ2-3, with D possibly TRBD2 on 7 matching bases. Germline assignment: CDR1 MNHEY and CDR2 SMNVEV (reference sequence). Trimming pared 2 bases from V and 0 bases from J, leaving 15 bases between. The CDR3 runs to 17 residues.

The gene calls are TRBV4-1 and TRBJ2-3; tentatively, D is TRBD2 (6 bases). The CDR3 has 14 amino acids. Germline CDR1 is MGHRA and CDR2 is YSYEKL. Trimming removed 5 bases from V and 3 bases from J, with 12 bases in between. The CDR3 DNA reads as TGCGCCAGCAGCGACCGGAGGGGAACAGATACGCAGTATTTT. It is translated as CASSDRRGTDTQYF.

The chain links TRBV7-6 to TRBJ2-7; the D gene is possibly TRBD1 (6 bases). V was pared by 3 bases and J by 3 bases, with 9 bases between. Looked up from germline, CDR1 is SGHVS and CDR2 is FNYEAQ. The CDR3 has 13 residues. CDR3 residues: CASSLGQDYEQYF. The CDR3 DNA follows: TGTGCCAGCAGCTTGGGACAAGACTACGAGCAGTACTTC.

CDR3 coding DNA: TGTGCCAGCAGCTTGGCTCAGGGATTCTCCTACGAGCAGTACTTC. As protein: CASSLAQGFSYEQYF. This chain uses TRBV5-5 with TRBJ2-7; a weak D match, TRBD1 (5 bases). CDR3 length equals 15 residues. Per germline, CDR1 SGHKS and CDR2 YYEKEE (reference sequence). V was pared by 0 bases and J by 0 bases, with 10 bases between.

V is TRBV7-8 and J is TRBJ2-6, with 9 bases matching TRBD1. CDR3 length equals 17 residues. V lost 1 base to trimming and J lost 2 bases; unmatched junction nucleotides: 3. Germline loops: CDR1 SGHVS, CDR2 FQNEAQ. CDR3 in amino acids: CASSLGTGAAGANVLTF. The CDR3 DNA is TGTGCCAGCAGCTTAGGGACAGGGGCTGCTGGGGCCAACGTCCTGACTTTC.

This sequence joins TRBV2 and TRBJ1-5; no firm D call. Germline CDR1 SNHLY, CDR2 FYNNEI. V lost 3 bases and J lost 3, with 12 bases in between. The length of the CDR3 is 15 residues. CDR3 DNA sequence: TGTGCCAGCAGTGACGGGCAGAGAGTCAATCAGCCCCAGCATTTT. Residues: CASSDGQRVNQPQHF.

The chain recombines TRBV19 with TRBJ1-5, with D unresolved. The CDR3 sequence is 14 residues long. Germline V lookup: CDR1 LNHDA, CDR2 SQIVND (reference sequence). V dropped 3 bases and J dropped 3 bases, with 9 bases sitting between them. This CDR3 reads CASSIGQPNQPQHF. The DNA for the CDR3 is TGTGCCAGTAGTATTGGCCAGCCCAATCAGCCCCAGCATTTT.

A single count supports this clone. As DNA, the CDR3 is TGTGCCAGCAGTTTCTTCGGGTACGAGCAGTACTTC. Translating gives CASSFFGYEQYF. The chain has TRBV28 and TRBJ2-7, with D unresolved. The CDR3 runs to 12 residues. Germline CDR1 reads MDHEN; CDR2 reads SYDVKM. The germline V and J ends were trimmed by 3 bases and 4 bases, with 7 bases remaining between them.

In the case of this clone: Its ends do not fully match the called genes, so a read error is possible. V usage is TRBV19 and J usage is TRBJ2-3; 7 positions agree with TRBD2. There are 16 residues in the CDR3. Germline V lookup: CDR1 LNHDA, CDR2 SQIVND (reference sequence). The CDR3 region is CASSIVEGGPTDTQYF. The CDR3 coding sequence is TGTGCCAGTAGCATAGTGGAGGGAGGGCCCACAGATACGCAGTATTTT.

The chain has TRBV9 and TRBJ2-7; TRBD1 or TRBD2 may be the D gene (5 bases each). The CDR3 consists of 13 residues. Looked up from germline, CDR1 is SGDLS and CDR2 is YYNGEE. Between the trimmed V and J ends, which lost 0 bases and 6 bases, there was a span of 10 bases. This CDR3 reads CASSVEGDGEQYF. The CDR3 DNA reads TGTGCCAGCAGCGTAGAAGGGGACGGCGAGCAGTACTTC.

J is TRBJ2-7 and V is TRBV11-3; 7 nucleotides line up with TRBD1. V trimming: 4 bases; J trimming: 2 bases; junction bases outside the gene matches: 8. This CDR3 is 15 amino acids long. Per the germline V gene, CDR1 is SGHNT and CDR2 is YENEEA. CDR3 DNA sequence: TGTGCCAGCAGCTCCCTGGACCAGGGGGCCTACGAGCAGTACTTC. Its translation: CASSSLDQGAYEQYF.